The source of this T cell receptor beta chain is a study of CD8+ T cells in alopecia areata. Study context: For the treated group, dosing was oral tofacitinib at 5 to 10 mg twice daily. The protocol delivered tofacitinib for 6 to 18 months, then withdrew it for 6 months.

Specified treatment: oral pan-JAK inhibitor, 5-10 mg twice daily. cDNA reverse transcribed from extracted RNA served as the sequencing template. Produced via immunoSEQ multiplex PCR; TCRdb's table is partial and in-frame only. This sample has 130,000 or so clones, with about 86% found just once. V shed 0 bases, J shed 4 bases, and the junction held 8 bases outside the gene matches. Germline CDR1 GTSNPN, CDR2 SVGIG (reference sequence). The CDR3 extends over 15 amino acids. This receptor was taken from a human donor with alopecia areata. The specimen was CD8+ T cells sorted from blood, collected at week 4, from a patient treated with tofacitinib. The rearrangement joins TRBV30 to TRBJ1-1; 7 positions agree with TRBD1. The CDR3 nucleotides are TGTGCCTGGAGTGTAGGGACAGCTTGGAGCACTGAAGCTTTCTTT. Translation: CAWSVGTAWSTEAFF. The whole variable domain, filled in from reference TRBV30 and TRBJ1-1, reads SQTIHQWPATLVQPVGSPLSLECTVEGTSNPNLYWYRQAAGRGLQLLFYSVGIGQISSEVPQNLSASRPQDRQFILSSKKLLLSDSGFYLCAWSVGTAWSTEAFFGQGTRLTVV.